This T cell receptor beta chain was sequenced during a study of T-cell memory formation after mild COVID-19. Study-level findings and limits: Researchers found some responding clones in pre-infection memory, a sign that cross-reactive memory joined. Clones from the second wave (peaking day 37) had unconfirmed SARS-CoV-2 specificity.

V shed 6 bases, J shed 0 bases, and the junction held 11 bases outside the gene matches. The germline V gene has CDR1 DFQATT and CDR2 SNEGSKA (reference sequence). The CDR3 is made up of 16 amino acids. TCRdb called the 5' RACE reads again in MiXCR, with one record for every CDR3 protein. The table shows 500,000 to 550,000 distinct CDR3 sequences, with about a fifth occurring only once. This clonotype was found many times. Its antigen is currently unknown. The V call is TRBV20-1, the J call TRBJ2-3; 8 nucleotides line up with TRBD2. The source material was PBMCs or a T cell subset sorted from them (not recorded which). This TCR derives from an adult woman who had mild COVID-19 (a few samples of this study predate the infection). Cell type and time point are not known. CDR3 sequence reads: CSALRTSGTSTDTQYF. CDR3 DNA sequence: TGCAGTGCCCTGAGAACTAGCGGCACTAGCACAGATACGCAGTATTTT.